The rows below give T cell receptor beta chains drawn from one sample of a study of blood T cell repertoires in COVID-19. Only in-frame clones appear in the TCRdb table, and some are missing; sequencing was by immunoSEQ multiplex PCR. This table has roughly 62,000 clones, approximately 84% appearing once. Sequencing used peripheral blood. The receptor set was obtained from a man aged 60 to 75 with acute or convalescent COVID-19. CDR3s leave out the opening cysteine and the closing phenylalanine or tryptophan.

cdr3_aa v_call
ASRPIGDYGYT TRBV11-2
ASSNYRYTEAF TRBV6-5
ASSLVFREYQETQY TRBV5-6
ASSVVMGEGELF TRBV9
ASYKAGGPSEQF TRBV14
AIGAGQGQPQH TRBV10-3
SVDSGARNGYT TRBV29-1
ASSLTTGTRSGNTIY TRBV5-6
SVGEVAGVYNEQF TRBV29-1
ASSPTPKGHEQF TRBV18
ASSSPTGQAGGETQY TRBV5-4
RISRGSEAF TRBV20-1
ASSLEGASMEDTQY TRBV7-8
ASSGGTVGYGYT TRBV5-5
ASRESTGSVAEAF TRBV5-1
ASSSDTSSYNEQF TRBV27
ASGGALNTGELF TRBV6-5
ASSVPEASWNSGANVLT TRBV9
ASSEGGELF TRBV5-6
ASRYNRDTEAF TRBV11-1
ASTRGAGPYEQY TRBV2
ASSLAGNTGELF TRBV28
SVEQQQDTEAF TRBV29-1